A single sample is the source of the 7 T cell receptor beta chains below, sequenced in a study of OX40 agonist ivuxolimab in advanced cancers. The data were produced by immunoSEQ multiplex PCR, yet TCRdb's version contains in-frame clones alone and is incomplete. The table includes some 74,000 clones, more than 85% detected once. The material sequenced was CD4+ or CD8+ T cells sorted from blood, taken in a trial of the OX40 agonist ivuxolimab. The source is an adult with an advanced solid tumor such as melanoma, head and neck, liver or kidney cancer.

The gene calls are TRBV11-2 and TRBJ2-5; D may correspond to TRBD1 or TRBD2 (5 bases each). The CDR3 has 13 amino acids. In germline, CDR1 is SGHAT, CDR2 FQNNGV. With 1 base removed from V and 5 bases from J, the gap between germline ends came to 8 bases. The CDR3: CASSLAREETQYF. DNA for the CDR3: TGTGCCAGCAGCTTAGCCAGGGAGGAGACCCAGTACTTC.

The CDR3 sequence: CAWSPTANTEAFF. CDR3 nucleotides: TGTGCCTGGAGTCCGACAGCGAACACTGAAGCTTTCTTT. The J gene is TRBJ1-1, the V gene TRBV30; tentatively, D is TRBD1 (5 bases). The germline CDR1 and CDR2 sequences are GTSNPN and SVGIG (reference sequence). V was trimmed by 2 bases and J by 1 base, leaving 8 bases between them. This CDR3 is 13 amino acids long.

This clone was counted only a few times. The chain links TRBV11-3 to TRBJ2-5, with D perhaps matching TRBD1 or TRBD2 (5 bases each). The V end lost 2 bases, the J end lost 2 bases, and 9 bases lay between the germline ends. Germline V gene lookup returns CDR1 SGHNT and CDR2 YENEEA. The CDR3 is made up of 14 amino acids. CDR3 sequence reads: CASSLFEGQETQYF. The CDR3 DNA reads as TGTGCCAGCAGCTTATTCGAGGGGCAAGAGACCCAGTACTTC.

V usage is TRBV30 and J usage is TRBJ2-2, with D perhaps matching TRBD1 or TRBD2 (5 bases each). Germline V gene data show CDR1 as GTSNPN and CDR2 as SVGIG (reference sequence). Trimming stripped 1 base from V and 11 bases from J, with 14 bases between. This CDR3 contains 13 residues. DNA of the CDR3: TGTGCCTGGAGTGGTGGGGACGGCAGAGAGCTGTTTTTT. It translates to CAWSGGDGRELFF.

The gene calls are TRBV19 and TRBJ2-5; D is ambiguous. CDR3 length: 14 amino acids. Between the trimmed V and J ends, which lost 3 bases and 5 bases, there was a span of 13 bases. CDR1 is LNHDA, CDR2 SQIVND, per germline (reference sequence). The CDR3 sequence: CASSIRASGETQYF. The CDR3, as DNA: TGTGCCAGTAGTATTAGGGCGAGTGGGGAGACCCAGTACTTC.

This clone was detected once. This chain joins TRBV11-3 and TRBJ2-3, with D unclear. Trimming shortened V by 2 bases and J by 2 bases, and 8 bases separated the two germline ends. The CDR3 runs to 14 residues. CDR1 SGHNT and CDR2 YENEEA come from the germline V gene. This CDR3 is CASSLTQTTDTQYF. The CDR3 DNA sequence: TGTGCCAGCAGCTTAACACAGACCACAGATACGCAGTATTTT.

The CDR3 here is CASSLWMSGNTIYF. The CDR3 bases are TGTGCCAGCAGCCTATGGATGTCTGGAAACACCATATATTTT. The chain links TRBV11-2 to TRBJ1-3; no reliable D call. CDR3 size: 14 residues. V was shortened by 5 bases and J by 1 base, with 9 bases between the two germline ends. From germline, CDR1 is SGHAT and CDR2 FQNNGV.